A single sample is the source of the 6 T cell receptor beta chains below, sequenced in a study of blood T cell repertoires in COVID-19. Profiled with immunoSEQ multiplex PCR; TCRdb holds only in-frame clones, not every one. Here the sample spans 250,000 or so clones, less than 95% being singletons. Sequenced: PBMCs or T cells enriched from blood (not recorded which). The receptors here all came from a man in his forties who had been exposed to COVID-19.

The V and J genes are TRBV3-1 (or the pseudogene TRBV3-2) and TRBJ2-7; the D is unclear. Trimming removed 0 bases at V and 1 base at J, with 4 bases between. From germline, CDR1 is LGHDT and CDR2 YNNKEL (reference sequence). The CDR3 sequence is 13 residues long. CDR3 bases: TGTGCCAGCAGCCAAGATCTTTCCTACGAGCAGTACTTC. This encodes CASSQDLSYEQYF.

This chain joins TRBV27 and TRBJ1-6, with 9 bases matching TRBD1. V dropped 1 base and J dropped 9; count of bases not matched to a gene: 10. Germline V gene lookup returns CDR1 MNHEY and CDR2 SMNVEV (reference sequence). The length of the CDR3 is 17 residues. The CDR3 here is CASSLFTPTGGSSPLHF. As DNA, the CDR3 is TGTGCCAGCAGTTTATTTACGCCGACAGGGGGATCTTCACCCCTCCACTTT.

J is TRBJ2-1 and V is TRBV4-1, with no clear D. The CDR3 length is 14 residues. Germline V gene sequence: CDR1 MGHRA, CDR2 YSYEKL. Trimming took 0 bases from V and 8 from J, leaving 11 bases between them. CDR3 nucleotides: TGCGCCAGCAGCCAAGATCGAGGAAGTGATGAGCAGTTCTTC. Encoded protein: CASSQDRGSDEQFF.

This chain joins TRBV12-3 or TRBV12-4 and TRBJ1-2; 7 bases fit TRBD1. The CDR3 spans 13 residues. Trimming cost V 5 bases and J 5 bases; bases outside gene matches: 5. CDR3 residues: CASSADRVYGYTF. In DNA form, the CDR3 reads TGTGCCAGCAGTGCAGACAGGGTATATGGCTACACCTTC.

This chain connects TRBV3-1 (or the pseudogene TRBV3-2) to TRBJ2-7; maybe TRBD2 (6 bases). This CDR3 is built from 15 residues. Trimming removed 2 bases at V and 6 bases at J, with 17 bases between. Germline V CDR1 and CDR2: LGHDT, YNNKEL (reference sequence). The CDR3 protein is CASSQLGRTAAEQYF. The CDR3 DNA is TGTGCCAGCAGCCAACTCGGGAGAACCGCGGCCGAGCAGTACTTC.

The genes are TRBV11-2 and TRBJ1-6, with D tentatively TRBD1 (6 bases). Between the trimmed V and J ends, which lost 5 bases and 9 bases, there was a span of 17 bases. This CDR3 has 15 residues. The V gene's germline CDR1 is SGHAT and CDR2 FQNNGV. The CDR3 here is CASSPHGGRGSPLHF. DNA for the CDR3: TGTGCCAGCAGCCCTCATGGGGGCCGGGGTTCACCCCTCCACTTT.